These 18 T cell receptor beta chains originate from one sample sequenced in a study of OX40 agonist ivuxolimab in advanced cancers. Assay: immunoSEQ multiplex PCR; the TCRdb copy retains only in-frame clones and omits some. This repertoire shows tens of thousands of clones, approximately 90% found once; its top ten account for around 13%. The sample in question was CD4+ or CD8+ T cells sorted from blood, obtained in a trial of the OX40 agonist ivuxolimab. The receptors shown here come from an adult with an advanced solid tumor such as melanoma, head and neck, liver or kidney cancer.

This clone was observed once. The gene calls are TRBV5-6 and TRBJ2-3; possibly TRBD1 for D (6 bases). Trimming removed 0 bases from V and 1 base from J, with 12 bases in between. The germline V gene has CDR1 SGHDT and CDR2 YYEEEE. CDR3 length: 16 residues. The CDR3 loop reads CASSLGAQGRTDTQYF. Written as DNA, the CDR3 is TGTGCCAGCAGCTTGGGGGCACAGGGTCGCACAGATACGCAGTATTTT.

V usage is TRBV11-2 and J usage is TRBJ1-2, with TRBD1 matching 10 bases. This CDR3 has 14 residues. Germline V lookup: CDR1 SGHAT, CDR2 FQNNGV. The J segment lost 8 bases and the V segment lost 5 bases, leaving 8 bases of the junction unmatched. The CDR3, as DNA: TGTGCCAGCAGCGCCATCCGGACAGGGGGAGGCTACACCTTC. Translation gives CASSAIRTGGGYTF.

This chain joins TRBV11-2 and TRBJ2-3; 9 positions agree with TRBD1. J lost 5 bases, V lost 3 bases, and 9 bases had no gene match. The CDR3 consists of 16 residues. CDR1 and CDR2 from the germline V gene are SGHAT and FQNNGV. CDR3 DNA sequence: TGTGCCAGCAGCTTGGCCGGGACAGGGCCTTTAGATACGCAGTATTTT. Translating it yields CASSLAGTGPLDTQYF. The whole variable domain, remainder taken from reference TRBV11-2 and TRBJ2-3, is EAGVAQSPRYKIIEKRQSVAFWCNPISGHATLYWYQQILGQGPKLLIQFQNNGVVDDSQLPKDRFSAERLKGVDSTLKIQPAKLEDSAVYLCASSLAGTGPLDTQYFGPGTRLTVL.

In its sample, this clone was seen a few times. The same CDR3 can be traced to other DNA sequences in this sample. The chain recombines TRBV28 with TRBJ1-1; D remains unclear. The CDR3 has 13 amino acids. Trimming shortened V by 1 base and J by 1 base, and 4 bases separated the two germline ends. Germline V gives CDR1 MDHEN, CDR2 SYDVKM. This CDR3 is CASSLSRNTEAFF. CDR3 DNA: TGTGCCAGCAGTTTATCCAGGAACACTGAAGCTTTCTTT.

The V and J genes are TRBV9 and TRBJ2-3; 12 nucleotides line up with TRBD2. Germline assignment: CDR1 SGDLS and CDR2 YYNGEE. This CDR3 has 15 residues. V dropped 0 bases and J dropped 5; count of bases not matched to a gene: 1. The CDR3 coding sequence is TGTGCCAGCAGCGTAGGGGGACTAGCGGGAGATACGCAGTATTTT. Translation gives CASSVGGLAGDTQYF.

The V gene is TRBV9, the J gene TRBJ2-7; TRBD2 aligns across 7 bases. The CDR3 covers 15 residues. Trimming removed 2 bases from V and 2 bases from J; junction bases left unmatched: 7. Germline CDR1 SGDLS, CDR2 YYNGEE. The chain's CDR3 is CASSVGGGGAYEQYF. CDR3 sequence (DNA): TGTGCCAGCAGCGTCGGCGGGGGAGGGGCCTACGAGCAGTACTTC.

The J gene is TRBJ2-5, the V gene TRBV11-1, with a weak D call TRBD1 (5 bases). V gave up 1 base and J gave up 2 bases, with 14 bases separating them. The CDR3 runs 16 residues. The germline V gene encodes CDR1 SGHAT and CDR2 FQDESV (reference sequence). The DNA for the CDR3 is TGTGCCAGCAGCTTAGACCCTGCAGGGTGGCAAGAGACCCAGTACTTC. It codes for CASSLDPAGWQETQYF. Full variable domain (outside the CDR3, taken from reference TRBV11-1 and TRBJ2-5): EAEVAQSPRYKITEKSQAVAFWCDPISGHATLYWYRQILGQGPELLVQFQDESVVDDSQLPKDRFSAERLKGVDSTLKIQPAELGDSAMYLCASSLDPAGWQETQYFGPGTRLLVL.

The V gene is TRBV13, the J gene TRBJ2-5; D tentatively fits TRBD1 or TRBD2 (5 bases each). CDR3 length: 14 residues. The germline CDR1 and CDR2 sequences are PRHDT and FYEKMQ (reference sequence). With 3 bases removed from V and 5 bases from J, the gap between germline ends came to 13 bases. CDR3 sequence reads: CASSLGVRLETQYF. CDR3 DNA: TGTGCCAGCAGCTTGGGGGTCCGACTGGAGACCCAGTACTTC. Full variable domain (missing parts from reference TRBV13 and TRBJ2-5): AAGVIQSPRHLIKEKRETATLKCYPIPRHDTVYWYQQGPGQDPQFLISFYEKMQSDKGSIPDRFSAQQFSDYHSELNMSSLELGDSALYFCASSLGVRLETQYFGPGTRLLVL.

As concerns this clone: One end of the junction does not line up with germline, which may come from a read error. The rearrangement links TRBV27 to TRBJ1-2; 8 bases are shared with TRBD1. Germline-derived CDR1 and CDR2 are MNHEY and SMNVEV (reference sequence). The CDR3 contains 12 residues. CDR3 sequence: CASSFQGAVLHF. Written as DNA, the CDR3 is TGTGCCAGCAGTTTCCAGGGGGCGGTCCTCCACTTC.

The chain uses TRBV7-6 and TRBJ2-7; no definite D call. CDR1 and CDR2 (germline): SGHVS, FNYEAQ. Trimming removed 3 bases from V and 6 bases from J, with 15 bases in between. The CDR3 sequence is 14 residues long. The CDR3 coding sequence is TGTGCCAGCAGCTTTTCGTGGCTAGATGGCGAGCAGTACTTC. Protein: CASSFSWLDGEQYF.

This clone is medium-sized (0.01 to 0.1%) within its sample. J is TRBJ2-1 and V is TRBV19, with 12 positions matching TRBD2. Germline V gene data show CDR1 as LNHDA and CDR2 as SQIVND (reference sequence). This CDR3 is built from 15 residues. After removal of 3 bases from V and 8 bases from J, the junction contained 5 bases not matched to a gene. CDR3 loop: CASSISSGRAYEQFF. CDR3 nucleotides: TGTGCCAGTAGTATCTCTAGCGGGAGGGCCTATGAGCAGTTCTTC.

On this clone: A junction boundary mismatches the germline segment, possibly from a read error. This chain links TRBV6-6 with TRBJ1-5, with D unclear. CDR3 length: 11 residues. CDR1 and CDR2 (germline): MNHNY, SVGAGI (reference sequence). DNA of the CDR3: TGTGCCAGCAGTAGCGATCAGCCCCAGCATTTT. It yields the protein CASSSDQPQHF.

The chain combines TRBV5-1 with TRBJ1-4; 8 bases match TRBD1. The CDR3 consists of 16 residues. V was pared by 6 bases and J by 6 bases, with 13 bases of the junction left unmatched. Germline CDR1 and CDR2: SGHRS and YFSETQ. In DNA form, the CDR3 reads TGCGCCAGCATGCCAAACAGGGGGGGCGCAGATGAAAAACTGTTTTTT. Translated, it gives CASMPNRGGADEKLFF.

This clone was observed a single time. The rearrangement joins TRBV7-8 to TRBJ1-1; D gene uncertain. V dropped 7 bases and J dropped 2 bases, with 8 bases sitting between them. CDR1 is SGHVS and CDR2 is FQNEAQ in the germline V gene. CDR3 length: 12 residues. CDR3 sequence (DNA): TGTGCCAGCACCTCGGCAAACACTGAAGCTTTCTTT. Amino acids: CASTSANTEAFF.

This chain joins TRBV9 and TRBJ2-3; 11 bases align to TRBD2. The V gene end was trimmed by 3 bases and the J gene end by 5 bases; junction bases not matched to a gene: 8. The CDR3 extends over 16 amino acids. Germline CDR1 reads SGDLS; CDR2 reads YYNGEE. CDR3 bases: TGTGCCAGCAGCGGAGGCACTAGCGGGAGTCGAGATACGCAGTATTTT. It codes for CASSGGTSGSRDTQYF.

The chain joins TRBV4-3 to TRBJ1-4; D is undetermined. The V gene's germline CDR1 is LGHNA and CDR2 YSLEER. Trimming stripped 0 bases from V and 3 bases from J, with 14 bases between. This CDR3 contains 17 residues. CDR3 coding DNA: TGCGCCAGCAGCCAAGACCATCTCCTGGCGGCTAATGAAAAACTGTTTTTT. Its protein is CASSQDHLLAANEKLFF.

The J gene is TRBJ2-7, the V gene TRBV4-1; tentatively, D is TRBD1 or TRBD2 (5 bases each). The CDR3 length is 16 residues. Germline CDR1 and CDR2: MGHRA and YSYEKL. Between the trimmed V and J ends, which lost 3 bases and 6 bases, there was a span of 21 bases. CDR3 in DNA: TGCGCCAGCAGCCAGCCCGAGGGACCTCCCCCAGTCGAGCAGTACTTC. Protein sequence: CASSQPEGPPPVEQYF.

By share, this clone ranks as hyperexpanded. As DNA, the CDR3 is TGTGCCAGCAGTGATCTAGCGGGAGCGATGAGCAATGAGCAGTTCTTC. Translating it yields CASSDLAGAMSNEQFF. The genes are TRBV2 and TRBJ2-1; 10 nucleotides agree with TRBD2. V lost 3 bases to trimming and J lost 6 bases; unmatched junction nucleotides: 8. The CDR3 runs 16 residues. Germline lookup yields CDR1 SNHLY and CDR2 FYNNEI.